The 2 T cell receptor beta chains below all came from one sample that was sequenced in a study of cytomegalovirus exposure and HLA in healthy donors. Both 60 Vbeta primers and 13 Jbeta primers went into the PCR. Sequencing was performed with immunoSEQ multiplex PCR; in TCRdb, only in-frame clones are kept and a portion is missing. There are 110,000 or so clones in the sample; over 75% occur only once, and about 2.7% lies in the top ten. Sequencing used PBMCs. Receptor source: a woman aged 18 to 35 in good health and CMV-seronegative.

The gene calls are TRBV4-1 and TRBJ2-7; 9 positions match TRBD2. The CDR3 sequence is 16 residues long. V shed 1 base, J shed 0 bases, and the junction held 4 bases outside the gene matches. Germline values: CDR1 MGHRA, CDR2 YSYEKL. CDR3 region: CASSQAGSGGSYEQYF. For the CDR3, the DNA is TGCGCCAGCAGCCAAGCTGGTAGCGGGGGCTCCTACGAGCAGTACTTC.

This rearrangement joins TRBV5-1 to TRBJ2-2, with D possibly being TRBD2 (6 bases). Germline-derived CDR1 and CDR2 are SGHRS and YFSETQ. This CDR3 contains 15 residues. V lost 2 bases and J lost 6, with 14 bases in between. The CDR3 bases are TGCGCCAGCAGCTTTAGTACAGGCGGGGCCGGGGAGCTGTTTTTT. Protein sequence: CASSFSTGGAGELFF.